This T cell receptor beta chain was identified during a study of cytomegalovirus exposure and HLA in healthy donors. Study-level points and caveats: Analysis was carried out at a later point, and it linked a missense DCLRE1C variant to TCR beta V- and J-gene trimming. The authors later found HLA-associated TCR beta chains more clonally expanded than equally common others. Another analysis was done later, and it associated around 15,000 TCR beta sequences with HLA alleles at 0.05 false discovery rate.

Healthy bone marrow donors made up the donors. In regard to this clone: Antigen specificity is unknown.

Germline lookup yields CDR1 WNHNN and CDR2 SYGVQD (reference sequence). After removal of 5 bases from V and 0 bases from J, the junction contained 4 bases not matched to a gene. The CDR3 is 14 amino acids. The primer mix had 60 Vbeta and 13 Jbeta primers. Sequencing used immunoSEQ multiplex PCR; TCRdb keeps in-frame clones, though not all of them. The sample lists approximately 190,000 clones, around 86% occurring once. The specimen sequenced was PBMCs. The sequence was obtained from a woman aged 18-29 years in good health and CMV-seronegative. The chain has TRBV10-1 and TRBJ2-7; 7 positions match TRBD1. This CDR3 reads CASSWDSTSYEQYF. CDR3 DNA: TGCGCCAGCAGTTGGGACAGTACCTCCTACGAGCAGTACTTC.